A selection of T cell receptor beta chains follows, all from one sample in a study of blood T cells in healthy people across ages. TCRdb itself ran the 5' RACE reads through MiXCR, one entry per CDR3 protein. The sample records about 730,000 distinct CDR3 sequences, roughly 44% being singletons. Sequenced material: blood. Receptor source: a woman in her sixties or seventies in good health. Each CDR3 is given with its conserved first and last residue. D genes are given only for firm matches.

V	J	D	CDR3
TRBV12-3/TRBV12-4	TRBJ2-7	TRBD1	CASSLGGQGAGEQYF
TRBV5-1	TRBJ1-1	NA	CASSYSGTDGAEAFF
TRBV12-3/TRBV12-4	TRBJ2-2	NA	CASSLAGVSPGELFF
TRBV29-1	TRBJ1-3	NA	CSVAEGNTIYF
TRBV29-1	TRBJ2-5	NA	CSAHNPTEGLQETQYF
TRBV3-1	TRBJ1-2	NA	CASSQGPPPGPSYGYTF
TRBV20-1	TRBJ1-4	TRBD1	CSGRTGTGEKLFF
TRBV19	TRBJ2-1	TRBD2	CASNSGSSYNEQFF
TRBV12-3/TRBV12-4	TRBJ1-4	NA	CASSLALGGGNEKLFF
TRBV6-6	TRBJ1-5	NA	CASSKQGGIQPQHF
TRBV5-1	TRBJ2-5	NA	CASSYGHNQETQYF
TRBV7-6	TRBJ2-5	NA	CASRPLDESEQYF
TRBV7-2	TRBJ2-3	TRBD1	CASNLVGTGDTDTQYF
TRBV7-8	TRBJ2-5	NA	CASSSTLKGSQETQYF
TRBV4-3	TRBJ2-2	NA	CASSQEDWGAGYTGELFF
TRBV6-1	TRBJ2-5	NA	CASSPRLDWGTQYF
TRBV4-1	TRBJ1-2	NA	CASSQDQGSGYYGYTF
TRBV4-3	TRBJ2-7	TRBD2	CASSQDRGLAGGLRNEQYF
TRBV5-1	TRBJ2-3	TRBD1	CASSLGDRASTDTQYF
TRBV29-1	TRBJ1-5	NA	CSVATGPNQPRHF
TRBV10-3	TRBJ2-1	TRBD2	CAISESVSGGQYNEQFF
TRBV7-2	TRBJ2-7	TRBD2	CASSLGLASEQYF
TRBV5-4	TRBJ2-5	TRBD1	CASSLAGQGVETQYF
TRBV20-1	TRBJ2-5	NA	CSARGLGAERFQETQYF
TRBV7-2	TRBJ1-4	NA	CASSLSDGLNEKLFF
TRBV7-3	TRBJ2-7	TRBD2	CASSLTSGLAGNEQYF
TRBV5-1	TRBJ2-7	NA	CASSPVGAEFYEQYF
TRBV20-1	TRBJ2-1	TRBD2	CSARGASGGQNSYNEQFF
TRBV6-2/TRBV6-3	TRBJ1-3	NA	CARGAAGDEYSGNTIYF
TRBV5-1	TRBJ2-5	NA	CASMYTGRETQYF
TRBV7-2	TRBJ2-1	TRBD2	CASSPSSTSGVYNEQFF
TRBV7-8	TRBJ1-4	NA	CASSLTSTGSNEKLFF
TRBV28	TRBJ2-7	NA	CASRAGPIVSYEQYF
TRBV3-1	TRBJ2-1	NA	CASSQGFGGVYNEQFF
TRBV3-1	TRBJ2-5	TRBD2	CASSQLAGVRETQYF
TRBV9	TRBJ2-2	TRBD2	CASSVVAGGTGELFF
TRBV19	TRBJ1-2	NA	CASSSRGGEGYGYTF
TRBV5-1	TRBJ1-5	NA	CASSFGNSNQPQHF
TRBV2	TRBJ1-6	NA	CASSLGQVGSPLHF
TRBV21-1	NA	NA	CATAEDGDYEQYF
TRBV9	TRBJ1-6	NA	CASSNNPAKSSCNSPLHF
TRBV30	TRBJ1-2	NA	CAWSSVGYTF
TRBV28	TRBJ2-1	TRBD1	CASSLLLNRGRTDNEQFF
TRBV29-1	TRBJ2-7	TRBD1	CSVEVSARGNEQYF
TRBV12-3/TRBV12-4	TRBJ2-3	TRBD2	CASISLGTITDTQYF
TRBV12-3/TRBV12-4	TRBJ2-3	NA	CASSFGEDTQYF
TRBV6-5	TRBJ1-4	NA	CASSNRDSPFGEKLFF
TRBV5-1	TRBJ2-5	TRBD1	CASSLQGASAETQYF
TRBV5-5	TRBJ2-1	NA	CASSPQALIGAGNRMFF
TRBV20-1	NA	NA	CSAPRELPEQYF
TRBV7-6	TRBJ2-2	TRBD2	CASSPMGAGGTGELFF
TRBV6-6	TRBJ2-7	TRBD2	CASSYSSLADRTYEQYF
TRBV6-5	NA	NA	CASYREGAGGTQYF